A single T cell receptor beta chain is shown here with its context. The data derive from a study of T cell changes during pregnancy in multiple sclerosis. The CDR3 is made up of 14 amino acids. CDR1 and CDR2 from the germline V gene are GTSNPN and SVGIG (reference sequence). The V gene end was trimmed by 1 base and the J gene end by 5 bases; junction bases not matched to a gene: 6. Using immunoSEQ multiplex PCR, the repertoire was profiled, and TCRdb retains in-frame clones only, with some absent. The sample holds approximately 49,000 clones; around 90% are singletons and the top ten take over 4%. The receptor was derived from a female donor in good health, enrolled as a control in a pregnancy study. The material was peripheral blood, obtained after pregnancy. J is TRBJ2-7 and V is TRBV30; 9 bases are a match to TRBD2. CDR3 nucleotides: TGTGCCTGGAGTGGCGGGAGGGCCTACAACGAGCAGTACTTC. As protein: CAWSGGRAYNEQYF.